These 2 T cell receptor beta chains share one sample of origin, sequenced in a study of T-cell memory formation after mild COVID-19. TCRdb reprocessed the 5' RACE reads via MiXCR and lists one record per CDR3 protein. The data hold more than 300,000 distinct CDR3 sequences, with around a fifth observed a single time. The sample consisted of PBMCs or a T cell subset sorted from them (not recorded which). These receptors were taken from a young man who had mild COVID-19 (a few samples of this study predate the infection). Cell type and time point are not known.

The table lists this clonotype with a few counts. CDR3 residues: CASSFGVGQGAMNTEAFF. As DNA, the CDR3 is TGTGCCAGCAGTTTCGGGGTCGGGCAGGGGGCTATGAACACTGAAGCTTTCTTT. V gene TRBV28 combines with J gene TRBJ1-1, with TRBD1 matching 8 bases. The CDR3 totals 18 residues. J lost 0 bases, V lost 3 bases, and 12 bases had no gene match. Germline V CDR1 and CDR2: MDHEN, SYDVKM. Variable domain in full (rest from reference TRBV28 and TRBJ1-1): DVKVTQSSRYLVKRTGEKVFLECVQDMDHENMFWYRQDPGLGLRLIYFSYDVKMKEKGDIPEGYSVSREKKERFSLILESASTNQTSMYLCASSFGVGQGAMNTEAFFGQGTRLTVV.

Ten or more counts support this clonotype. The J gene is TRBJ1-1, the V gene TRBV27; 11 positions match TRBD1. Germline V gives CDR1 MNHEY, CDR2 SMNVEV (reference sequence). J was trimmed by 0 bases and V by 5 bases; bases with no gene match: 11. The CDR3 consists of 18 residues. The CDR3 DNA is TGTGCCAGCAGTCCGTCGGACAGGGGGCTTCCATTGAACACTGAAGCTTTCTTT. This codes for CASSPSDRGLPLNTEAFF.